This TCR beta chain originates from a study of read filtering for tumor transcriptome and immune sequencing (dated by TCRdb to the early 2020s). Some background on the complete study: Of the patients in the cohort, about 16 were male and over twelve were female, and their mean age was about 68 years, with a range of 47 to 80. By revised international staging, about 8 patients were R-ISS I, fewer than 20 were R-ISS II and more than five were R-ISS III. After DNase treatment, whole-transcriptome libraries were prepared using the TruSeq RNA Access Library Prep Kit. The study compared TCR repertoires from targeted immune repertoire sequencing and bulk whole-transcriptome sequencing run on the same bone marrow samples. A main aim was a read-filtering strategy for immune repertoire data, specifically whether clonotypes supported by a single read should be removed. TCR-region mapped reads per sample ranged from about 4.05 to 11 million with IR-seq versus only about 75 to 1,400 with RNA-seq. Results the study describes overall, beyond this receptor: IR-seq captured clonotypes at much higher depth and more reliably than RNA-seq, and smaller IR-seq throughput sufficed to identify most shared clonotypes. In IR-seq, around four fifths of clonotypes but approximately 3.6% of total reads were represented by single-read clonotypes, whereas in RNA-seq, about 70% of clonotypes and around 40% of reads were represented by single-read clonotypes. The sorted CD138-negative fraction was composed of a mixed bone marrow immune population rather than of purified T cells. Removing single-read clonotypes increased the correlation between IR-seq and RNA-seq shared clonotype proportions.

About this clonotype itself: Its antigen is currently not known. The CDR3 does not end in the conserved phenylalanine or tryptophan, so this is likely a read error.

A distance of 6 bases separates the germline ends of V and J, which lose 3 bases and 4 bases respectively. Both ends counted, the CDR3 spans 12 residues. The only DNA kept is the CDR3, 36 bases in frame from the first base. Taken from the germline V gene, the CDR1 and CDR2 loops are MNHEY and SVGAGI. Bone marrow was sampled from every patient at the time of active disease. Isolation of bone marrow mononuclear cells was performed by Ficoll-Hypaque density gradient centrifugation. Myeloma plasma cells were removed and CD138-negative cells were collected by negative selection after labeling with CD138 magnetic microbeads on a MACS separator. Flow cytometry with CD138 antibodies on an Attune NxT was used to check how pure the isolated cells were. TRIzol reagent was used to extract total RNA, and a NanoDrop spectrophotometer was used to quantify the extracted RNA. Paired RNA-seq and IR-seq were performed on the CD138-negative bone marrow sample of each patient.

TCR libraries were built from 300 to 450 ng RNA with the Immunoverse kit, using molecular barcoded adaptors covering alpha/delta and beta/gamma chains. The same RNA used for transcriptome sequencing was used for TCR library preparation. Sequencing of TCR libraries was carried out on an Illumina HiSeq 4000 with 2 x 150 cycles. Per the source publication's procedure: MiXCR aligned TCR reads to human V, D, J and C references and assembled the aligned reads into CDR3 clonotypes, with quality filtering and error correction included. The tcR package in R was used to analyze clonotype counts and gene usage diversity. For inspection of raw mapping reads, RNA-seq reads were mapped by STAR aligner version 2.5.3a onto GRCh37 of the human genome. To test the effect of sequencing depth on detected clonotypes, IR-seq fastq files were randomly downsampled using Seqtk 1.3. TCRdb reanalyzed the raw reads on its own, using fastp at Q25 for trimming and MiXCR for clone calling, and kept in-frame beta chains. One record per CDR3 amino acid sequence lists the most common genes and DNA. The V and J calls reflect TCRdb's pipeline rather than the authors' work. This sample gives some 38,000 distinct CDR3 sequences in total; about 13% of them show up just once. The ten top clones hold approximately 6.5% of the sample.

Sequencing was performed on a population of CD138-negative cells sorted from bone marrow. Taken with the paper, the label for cell subset or site translates to: bone marrow mononuclear cells depleted of CD138+ plasma/myeloma cells by negative magnetic selection. The V gene is TRBV6-5 and the J gene is TRBJ1-1; too little of a D gene remains to name it. The receptor's source is a donor at least 40 years old with multiple myeloma. The nucleotide sequence reads TGTGCCAGCAGTTATGGAGGCACTGAAGCTTTCCTT. It is translated as CASSYGGTEAFL.